This T cell receptor (beta chain) was profiled in a study of shared clonotypes between healthy human individuals. Remarks on this clone: Its cognate antigen is unknown.

A deep-level run was used for the assay. Measured with immunoSEQ multiplex PCR; TCRdb has only the in-frame clones, and not every one. Here the sample spans 730,000 or so clones, 72% being singletons. Findings and caveats of the study: The sampled material consisted only of blood, and tissue repertoires are likely to differ.

The sequence came from a woman in her thirties in good health. What was sequenced was memory CD4+ T cells sorted from blood. Subset noted: CD45RA-negative fraction.

The CDR3 region is CASSIPGRLNTEAFF. Written as DNA, the CDR3 is TGTGCCAGTAGTATTCCGGGACGGTTGAACACTGAAGCTTTCTTT. The genes are TRBV19 and TRBJ1-1; maybe TRBD1 (5 bases). V shed 3 bases and J shed 0 bases, with 11 bases lying between them. The CDR3 runs to 15 residues. Germline CDR1 LNHDA, CDR2 SQIVND (reference sequence).